A single T cell receptor (beta chain) is shown here with its context. V gave up 2 bases and J gave up 5 bases; unmatched junction bases: 4. In germline, CDR1 is MNHNS, CDR2 SASEGT. This CDR3 has 14 residues. Unique molecular identifiers were used to barcode this TCRbeta library. Using its own MiXCR run on the PCR reads, TCRdb lists one record per CDR3 protein. The sample carries about 400,000 distinct CDR3 sequences, about an eighth recorded once. The data were taken from a study of T-cell reconstitution after alpha-beta-depleted transplantation in children. Source: PBMCs, taken from the stem cell graft. The chain carries TRBV6-1 and TRBJ2-3, with TRBD1 identical over 7 bases. The clonotype was recovered from a human donor who donated a stem cell graft to a child with Fanconi anemia. The chain's CDR3 is CASSERDSVDTQYF. In DNA form, the CDR3 reads TGTGCCAGCAGTGAACGGGACAGCGTAGATACGCAGTATTTT.